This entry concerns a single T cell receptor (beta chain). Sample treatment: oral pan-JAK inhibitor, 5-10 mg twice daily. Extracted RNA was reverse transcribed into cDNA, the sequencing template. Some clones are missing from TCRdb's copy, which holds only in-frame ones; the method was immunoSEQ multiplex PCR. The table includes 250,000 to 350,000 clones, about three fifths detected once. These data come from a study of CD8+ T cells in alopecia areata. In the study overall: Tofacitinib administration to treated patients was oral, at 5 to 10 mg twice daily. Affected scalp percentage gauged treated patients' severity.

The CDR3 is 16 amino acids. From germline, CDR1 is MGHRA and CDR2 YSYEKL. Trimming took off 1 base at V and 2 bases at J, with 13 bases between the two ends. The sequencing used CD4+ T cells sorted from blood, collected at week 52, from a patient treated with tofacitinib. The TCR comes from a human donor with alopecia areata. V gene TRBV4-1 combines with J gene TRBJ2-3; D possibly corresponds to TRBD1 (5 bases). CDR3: CASSQANGAFTDTQYF. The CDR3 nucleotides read TGCGCCAGCAGCCAAGCGAATGGGGCCTTCACAGATACGCAGTATTTT.